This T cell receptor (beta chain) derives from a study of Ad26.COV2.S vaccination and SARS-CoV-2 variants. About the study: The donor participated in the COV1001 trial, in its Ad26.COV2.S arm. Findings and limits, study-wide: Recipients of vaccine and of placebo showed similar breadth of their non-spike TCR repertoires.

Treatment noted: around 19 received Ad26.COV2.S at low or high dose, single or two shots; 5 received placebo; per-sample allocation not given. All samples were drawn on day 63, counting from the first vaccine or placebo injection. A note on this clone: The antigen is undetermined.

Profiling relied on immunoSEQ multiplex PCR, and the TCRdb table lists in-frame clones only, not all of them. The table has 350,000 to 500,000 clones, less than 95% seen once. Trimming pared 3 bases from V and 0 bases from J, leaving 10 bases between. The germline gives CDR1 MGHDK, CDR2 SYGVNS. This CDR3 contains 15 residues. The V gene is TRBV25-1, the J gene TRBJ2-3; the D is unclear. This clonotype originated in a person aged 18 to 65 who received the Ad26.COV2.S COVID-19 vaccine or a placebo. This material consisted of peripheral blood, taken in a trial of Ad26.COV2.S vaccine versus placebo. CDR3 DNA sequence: TGTGCCAGCAGTGACCCCGCAGTTAGCACAGATACGCAGTATTTT. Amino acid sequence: CASSDPAVSTDTQYF. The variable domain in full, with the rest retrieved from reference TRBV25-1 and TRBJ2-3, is EADIYQTPRYLVIGTGKKITLECSQTMGHDKMYWYQQDPGMELHLIHYSYGVNSTEKGDLSSESTVSRIRTEHFPLTLESARPSHTSQYLCASSDPAVSTDTQYFGPGTRLTVL.